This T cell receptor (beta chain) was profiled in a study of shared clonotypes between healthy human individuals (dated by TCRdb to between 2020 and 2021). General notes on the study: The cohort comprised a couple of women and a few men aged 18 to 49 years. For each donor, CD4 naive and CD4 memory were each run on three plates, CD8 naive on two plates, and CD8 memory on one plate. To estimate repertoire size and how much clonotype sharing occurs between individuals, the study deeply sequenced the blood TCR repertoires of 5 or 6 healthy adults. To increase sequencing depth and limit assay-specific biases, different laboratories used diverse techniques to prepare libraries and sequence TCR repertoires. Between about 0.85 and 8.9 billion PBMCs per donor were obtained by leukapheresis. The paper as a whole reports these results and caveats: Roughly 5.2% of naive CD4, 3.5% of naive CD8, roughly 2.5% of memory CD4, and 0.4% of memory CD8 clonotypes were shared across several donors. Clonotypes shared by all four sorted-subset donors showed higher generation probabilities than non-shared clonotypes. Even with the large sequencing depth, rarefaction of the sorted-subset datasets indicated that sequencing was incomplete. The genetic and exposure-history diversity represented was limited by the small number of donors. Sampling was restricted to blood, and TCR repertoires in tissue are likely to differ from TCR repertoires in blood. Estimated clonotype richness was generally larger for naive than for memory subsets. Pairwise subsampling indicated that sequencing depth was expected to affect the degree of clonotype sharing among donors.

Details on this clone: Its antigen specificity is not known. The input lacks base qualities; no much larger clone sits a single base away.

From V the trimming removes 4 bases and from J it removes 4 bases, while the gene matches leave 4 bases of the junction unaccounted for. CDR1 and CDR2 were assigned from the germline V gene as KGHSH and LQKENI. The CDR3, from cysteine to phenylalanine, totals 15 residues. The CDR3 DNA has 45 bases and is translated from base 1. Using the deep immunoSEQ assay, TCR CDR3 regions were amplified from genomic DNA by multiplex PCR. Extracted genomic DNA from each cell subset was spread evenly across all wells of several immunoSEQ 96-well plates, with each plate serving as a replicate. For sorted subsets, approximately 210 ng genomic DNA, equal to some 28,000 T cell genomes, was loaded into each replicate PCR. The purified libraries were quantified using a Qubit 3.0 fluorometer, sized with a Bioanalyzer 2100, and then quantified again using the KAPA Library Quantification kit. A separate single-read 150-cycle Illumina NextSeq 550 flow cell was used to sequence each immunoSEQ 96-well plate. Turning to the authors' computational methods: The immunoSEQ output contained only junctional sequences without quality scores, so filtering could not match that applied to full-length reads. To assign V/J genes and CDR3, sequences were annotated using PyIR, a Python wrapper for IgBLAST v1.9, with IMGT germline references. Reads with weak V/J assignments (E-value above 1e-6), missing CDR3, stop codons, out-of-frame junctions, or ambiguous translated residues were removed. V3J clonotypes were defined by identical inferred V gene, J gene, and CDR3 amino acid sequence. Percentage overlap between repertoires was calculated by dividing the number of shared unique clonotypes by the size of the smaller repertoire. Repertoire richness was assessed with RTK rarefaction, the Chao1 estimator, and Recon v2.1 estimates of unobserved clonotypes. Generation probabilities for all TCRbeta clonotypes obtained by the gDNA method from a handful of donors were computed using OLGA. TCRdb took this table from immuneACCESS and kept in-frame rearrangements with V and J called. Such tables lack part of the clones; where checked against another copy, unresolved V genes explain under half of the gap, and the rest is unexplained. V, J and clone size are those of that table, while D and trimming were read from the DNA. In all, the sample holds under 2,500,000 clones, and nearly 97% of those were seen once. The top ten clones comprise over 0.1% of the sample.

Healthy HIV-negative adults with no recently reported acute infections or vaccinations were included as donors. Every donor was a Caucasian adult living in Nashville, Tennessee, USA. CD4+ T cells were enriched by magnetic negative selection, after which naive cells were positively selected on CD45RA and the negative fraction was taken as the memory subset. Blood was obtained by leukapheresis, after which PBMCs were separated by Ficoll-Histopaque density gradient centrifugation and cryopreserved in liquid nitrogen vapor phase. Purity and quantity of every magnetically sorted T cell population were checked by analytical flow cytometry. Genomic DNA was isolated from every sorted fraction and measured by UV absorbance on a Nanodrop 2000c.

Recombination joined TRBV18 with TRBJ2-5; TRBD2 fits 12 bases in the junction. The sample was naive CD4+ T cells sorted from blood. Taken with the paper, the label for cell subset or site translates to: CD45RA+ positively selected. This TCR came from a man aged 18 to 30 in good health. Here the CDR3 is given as CASSRGLAGPETQYF. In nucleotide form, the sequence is TGTGCCAGCTCACGCGGACTAGCGGGGCCAGAGACCCAGTACTTC. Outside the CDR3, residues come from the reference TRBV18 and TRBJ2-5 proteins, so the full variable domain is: NAGVMQNPRHLVRRRGQEARLRCSPMKGHSHVYWYRQLPEEGLKFMVYLQKENIIDESGMPKERFSAEFPKEGPSILRIQQVVRGDSAAYFCASSRGLAGPETQYFGPGTRLLVL.